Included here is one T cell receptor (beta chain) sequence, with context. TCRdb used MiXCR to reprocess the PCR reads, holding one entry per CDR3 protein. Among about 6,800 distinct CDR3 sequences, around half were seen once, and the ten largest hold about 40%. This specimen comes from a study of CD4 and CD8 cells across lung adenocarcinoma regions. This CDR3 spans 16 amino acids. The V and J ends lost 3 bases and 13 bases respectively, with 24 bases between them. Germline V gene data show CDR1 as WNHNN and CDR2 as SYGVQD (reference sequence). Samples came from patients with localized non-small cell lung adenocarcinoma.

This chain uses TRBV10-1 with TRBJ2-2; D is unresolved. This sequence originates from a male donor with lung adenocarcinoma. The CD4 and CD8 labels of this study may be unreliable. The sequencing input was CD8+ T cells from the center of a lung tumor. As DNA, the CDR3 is TGCGCCAGCAGTGAAGCACTGGCTGTACACACCGAGACGCTGTTTTTT. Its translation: CASSEALAVHTETLFF.